This TCR beta chain was identified during a study of OX40 agonist ivuxolimab in advanced cancers. The wider study: Dose-escalation patients suffered from hepatocellular carcinoma, melanoma, renal cell or head and neck cancer. Study observations and caveats: Partly responding patients at 0.1-3.0 mg/kg showed some of the smallest clonal expansion.

Comments on this clone: Its antigen is unidentified.

The table came from immunoSEQ multiplex PCR; TCRdb's copy has only in-frame clones and leaves some out. Among around 80,000 clones listed, around 80% were seen once. J was trimmed by 8 bases and V by 4 bases; bases with no gene match: 6. CDR3 length: 13 amino acids. Germline values: CDR1 SQVTM, CDR2 ANQGSEA. This sequence originates from an adult with an advanced solid tumor such as melanoma, head and neck, liver or kidney cancer. The V call is TRBV29-1, the J call TRBJ2-1, with TRBD2 matching 9 bases. Sequenced material: CD4+ or CD8+ T cells sorted from blood, taken in a trial of the OX40 agonist ivuxolimab. The CDR3 is CSVAASGVYEQFF. In DNA, the CDR3 is TGCAGCGTTGCGGCTAGCGGGGTATATGAGCAGTTCTTC.